This TCR beta chain was retrieved from a study of cytomegalovirus exposure and HLA in healthy donors. General study findings and limits: A later analysis by the authors found several of the most significant clusters apparently linked to common viral pathogens. Analysis was carried out at a later point, and it linked a missense DCLRE1C variant to TCR beta V- and J-gene trimming.

13 Jbeta primers and 60 Vbeta primers were used for the PCR. Libraries were prepared by immunoSEQ multiplex PCR; TCRdb keeps only in-frame clonotypes and omits some of them. In the table there are 150,000 to 200,000 clones, 65% to 80% of which are singletons. With V trimmed by 4 bases and J by 5 bases, 13 bases remained unmatched. CDR1 is WSHSY, CDR2 SAAADI, per germline. The CDR3 spans 18 residues. Details on this clone: Antigen unknown.

The chain has TRBV10-2 and TRBJ2-1; the match to TRBD2 covers 11 bases. This sequence originates from a woman between 40 and 50 years old in good health and CMV-seropositive. The sequencing input was PBMCs. CDR3 coding DNA: TGCGCCAGCAGTGTACCCCTTCTCGGGACTAGCGGCCACAATGAGCAGTTCTTC. Protein product: CASSVPLLGTSGHNEQFF.